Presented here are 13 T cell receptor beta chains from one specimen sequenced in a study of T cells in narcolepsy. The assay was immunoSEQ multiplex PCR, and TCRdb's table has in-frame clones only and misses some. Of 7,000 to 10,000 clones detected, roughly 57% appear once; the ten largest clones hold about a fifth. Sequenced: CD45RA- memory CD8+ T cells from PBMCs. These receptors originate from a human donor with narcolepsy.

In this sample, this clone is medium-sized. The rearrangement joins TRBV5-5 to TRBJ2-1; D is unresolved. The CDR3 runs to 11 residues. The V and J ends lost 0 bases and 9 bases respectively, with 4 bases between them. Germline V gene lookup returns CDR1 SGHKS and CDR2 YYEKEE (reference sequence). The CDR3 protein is CASSLESEQFF. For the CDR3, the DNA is TGTGCCAGCAGCTTGGAGTCTGAGCAGTTCTTC.

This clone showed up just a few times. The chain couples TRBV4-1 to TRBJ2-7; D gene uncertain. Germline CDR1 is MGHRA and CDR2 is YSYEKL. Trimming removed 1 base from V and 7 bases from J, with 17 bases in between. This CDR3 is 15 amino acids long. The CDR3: CASSQAPRTWVEQYF. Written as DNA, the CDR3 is TGCGCCAGCAGCCAAGCTCCCCGGACGTGGGTTGAGCAGTACTTC.

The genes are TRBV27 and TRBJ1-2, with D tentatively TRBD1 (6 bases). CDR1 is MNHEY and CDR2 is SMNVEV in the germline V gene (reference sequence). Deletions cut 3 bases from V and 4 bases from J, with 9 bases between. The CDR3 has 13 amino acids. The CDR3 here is CASSLARGYGYTF. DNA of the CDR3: TGTGCCAGCAGTTTGGCCAGGGGCTATGGCTACACCTTC.

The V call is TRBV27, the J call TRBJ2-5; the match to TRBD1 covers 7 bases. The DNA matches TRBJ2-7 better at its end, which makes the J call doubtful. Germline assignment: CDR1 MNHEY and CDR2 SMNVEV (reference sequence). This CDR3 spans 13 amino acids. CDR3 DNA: TGTGCCAGCAGTTTACAACAGGGGTACGAGCAGTACTTC. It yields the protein CASSLQQGYEQYF.

The CDR3 bases are TGTGCCAGCAGCCCCACACTAGCGGGGTACGATGAGCAGTTCTTC. Amino acids: CASSPTLAGYDEQFF. The rearrangement links TRBV11-3 to TRBJ2-1; 10 nucleotides agree with TRBD2. CDR1 and CDR2 from the germline V gene are SGHNT and YENEEA. J gave up 8 bases and V 5 bases, and 9 bases lay outside the gene matches. The CDR3 runs to 15 residues.

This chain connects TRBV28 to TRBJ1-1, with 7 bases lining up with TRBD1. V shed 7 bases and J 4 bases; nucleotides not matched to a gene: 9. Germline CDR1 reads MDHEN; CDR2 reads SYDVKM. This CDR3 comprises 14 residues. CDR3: CASKLGGAGTEAFF. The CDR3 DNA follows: TGTGCCAGCAAGCTAGGGGGCGCGGGCACTGAAGCTTTCTTT.

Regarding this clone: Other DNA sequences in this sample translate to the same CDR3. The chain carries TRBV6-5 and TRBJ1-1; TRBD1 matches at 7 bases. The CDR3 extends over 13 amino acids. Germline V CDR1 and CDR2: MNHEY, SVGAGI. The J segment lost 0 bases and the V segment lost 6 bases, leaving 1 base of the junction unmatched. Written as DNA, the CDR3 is TGTGCCAGCAGGGGACAGATGAACACTGAAGCTTTCTTT. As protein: CASRGQMNTEAFF.

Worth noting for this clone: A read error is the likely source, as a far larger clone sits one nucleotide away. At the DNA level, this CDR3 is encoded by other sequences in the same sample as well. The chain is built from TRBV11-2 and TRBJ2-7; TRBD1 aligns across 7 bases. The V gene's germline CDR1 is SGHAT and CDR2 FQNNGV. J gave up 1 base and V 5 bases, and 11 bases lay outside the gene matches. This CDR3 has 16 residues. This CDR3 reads CASSQDSTGASYEQYF. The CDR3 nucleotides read TGTGCCAGCAGCCAAGATAGTACAGGGGCTTCCTACGAGCAGTACTTC.

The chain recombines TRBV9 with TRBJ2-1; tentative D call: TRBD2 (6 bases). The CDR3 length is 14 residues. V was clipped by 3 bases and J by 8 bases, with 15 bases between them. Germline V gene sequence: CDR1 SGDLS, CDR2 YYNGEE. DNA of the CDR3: TGTGCCAGCAGCGAGAGACTAGTTTTCGATGAGCAGTTCTTC. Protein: CASSERLVFDEQFF.

CDR3 coding DNA: TGTGCCAGCAGCAAAGGGGGAGGATACGAGCAGTACTTC. As protein: CASSKGGGYEQYF. This chain uses TRBV7-7 with TRBJ2-7; perhaps D is TRBD1 or TRBD2 (6 bases each). CDR3 size: 13 residues. Between the trimmed V and J ends, which lost 5 bases and 4 bases, there was a span of 12 bases. Germline CDR1 SSHAT, CDR2 FNYEAQ (reference sequence).

CDR3 in amino acids: CASSLPGTVNTEAFF. As DNA, the CDR3 is TGTGCCAGCAGCTTACCCGGGACAGTGAACACTGAAGCTTTCTTT. J is TRBJ1-1 and V is TRBV7-8; TRBD1 matches at 7 bases. CDR3 size: 15 residues. Trimming at V came to 2 bases and at J to 0 bases, leaving 3 bases not matched to a gene. CDR1 and CDR2 (germline): SGHVS, FQNEAQ.

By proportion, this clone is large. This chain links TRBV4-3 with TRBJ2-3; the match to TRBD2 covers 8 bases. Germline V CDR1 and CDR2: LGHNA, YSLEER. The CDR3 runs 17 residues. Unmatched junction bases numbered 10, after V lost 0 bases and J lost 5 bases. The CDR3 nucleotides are TGCGCCAGCAGCCAAGATACCGCGGGGGGAACCCTAGATACGCAGTATTTT. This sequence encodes CASSQDTAGGTLDTQYF.

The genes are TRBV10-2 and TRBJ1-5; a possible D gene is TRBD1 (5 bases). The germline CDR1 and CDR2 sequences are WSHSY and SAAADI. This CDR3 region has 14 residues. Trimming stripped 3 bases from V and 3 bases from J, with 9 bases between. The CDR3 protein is CASSDGQVNQPQHF. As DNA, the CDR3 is TGCGCCAGCAGTGACGGACAAGTCAATCAGCCCCAGCATTTT.